Below are 14 T cell receptor beta chains sequenced from a single sample in a study of shared clonotypes between healthy human individuals. The data were produced by immunoSEQ multiplex PCR, yet TCRdb's version contains in-frame clones alone and is incomplete. Among roughly 110,000 clones, 68% were seen once, and the ten largest hold under 25%. Sequenced sample: memory CD8+ T cells sorted from blood. Subset: CD45RO+ cells pooled with CCR7-negative TemRA cells. These receptors originate from a woman in her twenties or thirties in good health.

The rearrangement uses TRBV29-1 and TRBJ1-1; D gene unclear. Germline values: CDR1 SQVTM, CDR2 ANQGSEA. The CDR3 is made up of 13 amino acids. Trimming left V 6 bases short and J 3 bases short, with 14 bases between. CDR3 coding DNA: TGCAGCGTGAGGACCCTACGGGACACTGAAGCTTTCTTT. It specifies CSVRTLRDTEAFF.

This clone showed up just a few times. The chain joins TRBV25-1 to TRBJ2-2, with TRBD2 matching over 7 bases. CDR1 is MGHDK and CDR2 is SYGVNS in the germline V gene. The CDR3 covers 14 residues. J gave up 0 bases and V 8 bases, and 3 bases lay outside the gene matches. The CDR3 nucleotides read TGTGCCAGCGGGGGACTATCGAACACCGGGGAGCTGTTTTTT. Amino acids: CASGGLSNTGELFF.

J is TRBJ2-5 and V is TRBV4-1, with D unresolved. The DNA end is more similar to TRBJ2-7, so the J call may be wrong. The CDR3 contains 18 residues. CDR1 and CDR2 from the germline V gene are MGHRA and YSYEKL. The CDR3: CASSQDGPPYNPSYEQYF. The CDR3 nucleotides are TGCGCCAGCAGCCAAGACGGCCCACCCTATAACCCCTCCTACGAGCAGTACTTC.

The V call is TRBV20-1, the J call TRBJ2-7; D remains unclear. Germline-derived CDR1 and CDR2 are DFQATT and SNEGSKA (reference sequence). CDR3 length: 11 residues. Deletions cut 6 bases from V and 2 bases from J, with 8 bases between. Here the CDR3 reads CSASGTYEQYF. CDR3 sequence (DNA): TGCAGTGCCTCGGGCACCTACGAGCAGTACTTC.

The rearrangement links TRBV6-6 to TRBJ2-1; D ambiguous. CDR3 length equals 16 residues. The V end lost 6 bases, the J end lost 8 bases, and 23 bases lay between the germline ends. The germline gives CDR1 MNHNY, CDR2 SVGAGI (reference sequence). The CDR3 region is CASSSRLLTTRDEQFF. Here the CDR3 DNA reads TGTGCCAGCAGCTCACGCCTCCTTACTACCCGCGATGAGCAGTTCTTC.

The CDR3 is CASRDATWDTQYF. The CDR3 DNA reads as TGCGCCAGCCGGGACGCCACGTGGGATACGCAGTATTTT. The genes are TRBV5-1 and TRBJ2-3; D may correspond to TRBD1 or TRBD2 (5 bases each). V was cut by 7 bases and J by 6 bases, with 15 bases left in between. Germline assignment: CDR1 SGHRS and CDR2 YFSETQ. The CDR3 sequence is 13 residues long.

V usage is TRBV29-1 and J usage is TRBJ2-5; D tentatively fits TRBD1 or TRBD2 (6 bases each). Trimming shortened V by 3 bases and J by 3 bases, and 14 bases separated the two germline ends. Germline CDR1 SQVTM, CDR2 ANQGSEA. This CDR3 has 14 amino acids. CDR3 nucleotides: TGCAGCGTTGAGACAGGACTAACAAAAGAGACCCAGTACTTC. Its protein product is CSVETGLTKETQYF.

The chain carries TRBV9 and TRBJ2-1; D possibly corresponds to TRBD2 (5 bases). Deletions cut 5 bases from V and 2 bases from J, with 11 bases between. The CDR3 covers 14 residues. The germline V gene encodes CDR1 SGDLS and CDR2 YYNGEE. CDR3 DNA sequence: TGTGCCAGCAGTTGGACTTCCACCTACAATGAGCAGTTCTTC. Its protein product is CASSWTSTYNEQFF.

The chain is built from TRBV14 and TRBJ2-3; 10 positions match TRBD2. The CDR3 is 17 residues long. Germline V gene lookup returns CDR1 SGHDN and CDR2 FVKESK. Losses at the gene ends were 0 bases for V and 5 bases for J; bases not matched to a gene: 8. The CDR3 here is CASSQDTEREGLDTQYF. The CDR3 region has the DNA TGTGCCAGCAGCCAAGATACCGAGCGGGAGGGCCTAGATACGCAGTATTTT.

The rearrangement joins TRBV28 to TRBJ2-7; TRBD2 aligns across 7 bases. This CDR3 region has 14 residues. The V and J ends lost 8 bases and 0 bases, in that order; junction bases with no gene match: 7. Germline CDR1 is MDHEN and CDR2 is SYDVKM. As DNA, the CDR3 is TGTGCCAGCGGCTTCCGCGGGAGCTCCTACGAGCAGTACTTC. It translates to CASGFRGSSYEQYF.

This chain links TRBV15 with TRBJ1-1; TRBD1 is a possible D gene (6 bases). Germline-derived CDR1 and CDR2 are LNHNV and YYDKDF (reference sequence). CDR3 length: 13 amino acids. V shed 9 bases and J shed 1 base, with 12 bases lying between them. CDR3 sequence (DNA): TGTGCCACGGAACAGGGTCAGAACACTGAAGCTTTCTTT. This encodes CATEQGQNTEAFF.

This chain uses TRBV27 with TRBJ2-1; 7 bases are shared with TRBD1. Unmatched junction bases numbered 5, after V lost 6 bases and J lost 6 bases. The CDR3 sequence is 13 residues long. Germline V CDR1 and CDR2: MNHEY, SMNVEV (reference sequence). This CDR3 reads CASRRQGANEQFF. The CDR3 nucleotides are TGTGCCAGCAGGAGACAGGGTGCCAATGAGCAGTTCTTC.

The rearrangement joins TRBV13 to TRBJ2-1; the match to TRBD2 covers 10 bases. V was pared by 1 base and J by 3 bases, with 12 bases of the junction left unmatched. Germline V gene lookup returns CDR1 PRHDT and CDR2 FYEKMQ (reference sequence). There are 19 residues in the CDR3. Here the CDR3 DNA reads TGTGCCAGCAGCTTAGTTTGGGATCTAGGGACTAGCGTCTACAATGAGCAGTTCTTC. This codes for CASSLVWDLGTSVYNEQFF.

This chain connects TRBV14 to TRBJ2-5, with D uncertain. V was clipped by 2 bases and J by 5 bases, with 9 bases between them. The CDR3 contains 13 residues. Germline V gives CDR1 SGHDN, CDR2 FVKESK. The CDR3 reads CASSQKLRETQYF. In nucleotides, the CDR3 is TGTGCCAGCAGCCAAAAACTCCGTGAGACCCAGTACTTC. The full variable domain, with the rest looked up from reference TRBV14 and TRBJ2-5, is EAGVTQFPSHSVIEKGQTVTLRCDPISGHDNLYWYRRVMGKEIKFLLHFVKESKQDESGMPNNRFLAERTGGTYSTLKVQPAELEDSGVYFCASSQKLRETQYFGPGTRLLVL.